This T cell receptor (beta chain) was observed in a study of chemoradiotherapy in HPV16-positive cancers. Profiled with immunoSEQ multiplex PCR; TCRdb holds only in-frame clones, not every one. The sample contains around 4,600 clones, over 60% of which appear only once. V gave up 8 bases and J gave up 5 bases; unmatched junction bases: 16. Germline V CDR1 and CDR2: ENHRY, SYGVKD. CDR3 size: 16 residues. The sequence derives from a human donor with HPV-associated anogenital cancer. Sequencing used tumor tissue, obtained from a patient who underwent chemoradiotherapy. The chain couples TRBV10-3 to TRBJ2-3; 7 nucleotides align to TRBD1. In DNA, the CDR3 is TGTGCCATCGCGGATGGTTTGGCGAGACAGGGAGATACGCAGTATTTT. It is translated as CAIADGLARQGDTQYF.